The subject of this entry is one TCR beta chain. The antigen is not known. Data came from immunoSEQ multiplex PCR; TCRdb stores just in-frame clones and leaves some out. The sample comprises roughly 2.1 million clones, roughly 91% of which are singletons, and roughly 1.7% rests with the top ten. This specimen comes from a study of shared clonotypes between healthy human individuals. The CDR3 covers 15 residues. V lost 5 bases, J lost 10 bases, and 21 bases lay in between. Germline V CDR1 and CDR2: SGHVS, FNYEAQ. General observations from the study: The four-donor shared clonotypes exceeded non-shared clonotypes in generation probability, with non-shared ones scoring lower. It was only blood that was sampled, and tissue repertoires likely differ. Large sequencing depth failed to make sorted-subset sequencing complete, rarefaction showed. Genetic and exposure-history diversity was limited by the small donor number.

Naive CD8 cells lacked CD45RO, underwent positive selection for CCR7 and left out terminally differentiated effector memory CD45RA+ cells. Sequenced sample: naive CD8+ T cells from PBMCs. The chain has TRBV7-6 and TRBJ2-1, with D maybe TRBD1 (5 bases). The TCR sequence derives from a man younger than 30 in good health. Some clones in this sample may be carry-over from other donors' samples. The CDR3 DNA reads as TGTGCCAGCAGCCCTTATAGGGGCGAATTCGGAGAGCAGTTCTTC. It codes for CASSPYRGEFGEQFF.